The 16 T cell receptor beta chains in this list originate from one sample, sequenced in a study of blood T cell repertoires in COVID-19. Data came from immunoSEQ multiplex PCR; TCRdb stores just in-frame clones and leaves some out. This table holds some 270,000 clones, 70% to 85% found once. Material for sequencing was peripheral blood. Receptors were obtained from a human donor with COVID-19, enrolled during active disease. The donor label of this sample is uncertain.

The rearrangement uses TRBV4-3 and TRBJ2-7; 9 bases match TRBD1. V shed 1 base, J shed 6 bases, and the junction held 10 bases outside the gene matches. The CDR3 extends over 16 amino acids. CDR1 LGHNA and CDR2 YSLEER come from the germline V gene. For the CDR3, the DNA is TGCGCCAGCAGCCAAGGGTCGCGGACAGGGGATCTCGAGCAGTACTTC. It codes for CASSQGSRTGDLEQYF.

CDR3 DNA sequence: TGTGCCAGCAGCATATACAGGGGTACTGAAGCTTTCTTT. Translation: CASSIYRGTEAFF. V is TRBV7-8 and J is TRBJ1-1, with 7 nucleotides matching TRBD1. J lost 5 bases, V lost 5 bases, and 5 bases had no gene match. The CDR3 covers 13 residues. Germline CDR1 SGHVS, CDR2 FQNEAQ. The full variable domain, completed using reference TRBV7-8 and TRBJ1-1, is GAGVSQSPRYKVAKRGQDVALRCDPISGHVSLFWYQQALGQGPEFLTYFQNEAQLDKSGLPSDRFFAERPEGSVSTLKIQRTQQEDSAVYLCASSIYRGTEAFFGQGTRLTVV.

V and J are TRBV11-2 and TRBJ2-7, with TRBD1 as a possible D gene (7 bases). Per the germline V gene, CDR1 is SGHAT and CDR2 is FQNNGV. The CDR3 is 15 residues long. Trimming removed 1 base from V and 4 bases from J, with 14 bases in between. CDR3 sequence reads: CASSLVRQGGYEQYF. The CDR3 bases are TGTGCCAGCAGCTTAGTGCGCCAGGGGGGTTACGAGCAGTACTTC.

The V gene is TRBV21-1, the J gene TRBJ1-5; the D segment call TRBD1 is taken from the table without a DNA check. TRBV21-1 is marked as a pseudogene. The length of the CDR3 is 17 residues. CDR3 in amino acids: CASSNPTGLVLHQPQHF. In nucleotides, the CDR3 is TGTGCCAGCAGCAATCCTACAGGGTTAGTCCTCCATCAGCCCCAGCATTTT.

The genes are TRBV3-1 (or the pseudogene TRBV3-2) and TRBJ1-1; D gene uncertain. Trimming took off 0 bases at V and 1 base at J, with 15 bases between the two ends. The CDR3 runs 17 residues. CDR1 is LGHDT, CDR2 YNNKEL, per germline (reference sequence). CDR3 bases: TGTGCCAGCAGCCAAGAGCTAAGGCGACAAGCGAACACTGAAGCTTTCTTT. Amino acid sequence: CASSQELRRQANTEAFF.

DNA for the CDR3: TGTGCCAGCAGCTTTTCGGGAGATACGCAGTATTTT. The encoded protein is CASSFSGDTQYF. The chain recombines TRBV7-3 with TRBJ2-3; D remains unclear. Germline CDR1 reads SGHTA; CDR2 reads FQGTGA. Trimming took 3 bases from V and 5 from J, leaving 6 bases between them. The CDR3 runs 12 residues.

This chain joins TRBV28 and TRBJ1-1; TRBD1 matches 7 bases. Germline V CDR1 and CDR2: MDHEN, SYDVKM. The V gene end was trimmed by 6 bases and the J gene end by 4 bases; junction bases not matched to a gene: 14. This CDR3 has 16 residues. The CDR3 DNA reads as TGTGCCAGCAGGGCAAACAGACAGGGCCGAGGCACTGAAGCTTTCTTT. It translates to CASRANRQGRGTEAFF.

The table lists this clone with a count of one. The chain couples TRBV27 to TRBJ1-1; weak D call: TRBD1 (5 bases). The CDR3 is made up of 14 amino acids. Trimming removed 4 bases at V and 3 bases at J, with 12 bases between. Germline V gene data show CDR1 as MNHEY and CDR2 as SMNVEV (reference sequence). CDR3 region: CASSSSGLYTEAFF. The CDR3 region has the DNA TGTGCCAGCAGTTCCTCGGGACTGTACACTGAAGCTTTCTTT.

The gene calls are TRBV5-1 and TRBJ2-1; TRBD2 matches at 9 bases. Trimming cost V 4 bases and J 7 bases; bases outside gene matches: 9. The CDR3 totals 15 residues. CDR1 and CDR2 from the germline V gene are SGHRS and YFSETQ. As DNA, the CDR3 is TGCGCCAGCAGCCTCCGGCGGGAGGGCCAAAATGAGCAGTTCTTC. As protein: CASSLRREGQNEQFF.

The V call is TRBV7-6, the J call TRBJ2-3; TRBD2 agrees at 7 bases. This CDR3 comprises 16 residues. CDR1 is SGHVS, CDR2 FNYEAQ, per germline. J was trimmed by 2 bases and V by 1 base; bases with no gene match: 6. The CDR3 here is CASSLGGSGITDTQYF. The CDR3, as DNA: TGTGCCAGCAGCTTAGGAGGCAGCGGGATCACAGATACGCAGTATTTT.

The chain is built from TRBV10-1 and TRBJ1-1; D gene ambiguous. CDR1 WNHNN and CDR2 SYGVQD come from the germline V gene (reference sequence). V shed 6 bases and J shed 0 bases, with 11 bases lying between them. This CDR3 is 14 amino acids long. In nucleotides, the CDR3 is TGCGCCAGCAGCCCCGGGAGAATGAACACTGAAGCTTTCTTT. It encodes CASSPGRMNTEAFF.

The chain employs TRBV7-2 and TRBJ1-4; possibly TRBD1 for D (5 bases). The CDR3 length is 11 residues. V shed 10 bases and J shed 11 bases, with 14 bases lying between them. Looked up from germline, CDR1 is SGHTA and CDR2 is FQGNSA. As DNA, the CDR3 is TGTGCCATCCCCTGGGGGGGTAAACTGTTTTTT. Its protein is CAIPWGGKLFF.

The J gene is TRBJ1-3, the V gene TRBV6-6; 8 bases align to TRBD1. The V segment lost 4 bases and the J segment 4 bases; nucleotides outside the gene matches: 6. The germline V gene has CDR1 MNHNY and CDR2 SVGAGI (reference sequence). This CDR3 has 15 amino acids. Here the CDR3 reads CASSWNRQGGNTIYF. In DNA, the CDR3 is TGTGCCAGCAGTTGGAATCGACAGGGGGGAAACACCATATATTTT.

CDR3 residues: CASSSWTSGSSYNEQFF. As DNA, the CDR3 is TGTGCCAGTAGTTCCTGGACTAGCGGGAGCTCCTACAATGAGCAGTTCTTC. J is TRBJ2-1 and V is TRBV19; 13 positions match TRBD2. Germline V CDR1 and CDR2: LNHDA, SQIVND (reference sequence). The CDR3 totals 17 residues. V shed 5 bases, J shed 0 bases, and the junction held 4 bases outside the gene matches.

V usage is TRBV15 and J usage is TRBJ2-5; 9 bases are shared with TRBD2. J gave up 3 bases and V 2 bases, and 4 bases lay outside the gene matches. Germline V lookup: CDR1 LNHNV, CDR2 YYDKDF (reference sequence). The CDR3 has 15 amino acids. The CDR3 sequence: CATSRTLAGEETQYF. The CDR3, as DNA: TGTGCCACCAGCAGAACTTTAGCGGGAGAAGAGACCCAGTACTTC.

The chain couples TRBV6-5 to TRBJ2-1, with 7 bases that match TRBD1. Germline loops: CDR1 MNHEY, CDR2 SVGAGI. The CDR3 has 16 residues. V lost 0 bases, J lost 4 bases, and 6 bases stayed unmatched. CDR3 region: CASSYSGRGPYNEQFF. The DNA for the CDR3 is TGTGCCAGCAGTTACTCAGGAAGGGGGCCTTACAATGAGCAGTTCTTC.